The clone carrying this T cell receptor (beta chain) has just one count. This sample was included in a study of OX40 agonist ivuxolimab in advanced cancers. V was pared by 3 bases and J by 0 bases, with 17 bases of the junction left unmatched. The length of the CDR3 is 19 residues. Germline lookup yields CDR1 GTSNPN and CDR2 SVGIG (reference sequence). Patients were excluded for autoimmune disease history or systemic immunosuppression. TCRdb's table, derived via immunoSEQ multiplex PCR, lists solely in-frame clones and lacks some. Of some 130,000 clones in the sample, 85% to 90% are singletons; the top ten hold around 0.55%.

Sequences were derived from CD4+ or CD8+ T cells sorted from blood, sampled in a trial of the OX40 agonist ivuxolimab. The chain carries TRBV30 and TRBJ1-1; 9 nucleotides match TRBD1. The receptor comes from an adult with an advanced solid tumor such as melanoma, head and neck, liver or kidney cancer. CDR3: CAWSTNPWDRELLNTEAFF. The CDR3, as DNA: TGTGCCTGGAGCACGAACCCATGGGACAGGGAACTATTGAACACTGAAGCTTTCTTT.